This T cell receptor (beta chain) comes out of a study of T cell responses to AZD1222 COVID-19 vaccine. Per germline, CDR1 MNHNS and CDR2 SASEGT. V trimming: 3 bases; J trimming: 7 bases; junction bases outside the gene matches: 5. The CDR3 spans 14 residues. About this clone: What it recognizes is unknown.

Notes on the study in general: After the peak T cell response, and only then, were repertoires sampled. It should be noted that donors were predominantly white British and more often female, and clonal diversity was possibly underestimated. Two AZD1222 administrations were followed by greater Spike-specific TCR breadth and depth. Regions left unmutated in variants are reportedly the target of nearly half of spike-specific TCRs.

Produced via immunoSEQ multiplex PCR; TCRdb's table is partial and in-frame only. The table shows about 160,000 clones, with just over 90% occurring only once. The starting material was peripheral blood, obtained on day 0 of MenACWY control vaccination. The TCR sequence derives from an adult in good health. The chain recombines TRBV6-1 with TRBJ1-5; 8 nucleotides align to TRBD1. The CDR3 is CASSERTGLQPQHF. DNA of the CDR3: TGTGCCAGCAGTGAGCGGACAGGGCTCCAGCCCCAGCATTTT.